These 4 T cell receptor beta chains were sequenced from one sample in a study of OX40 agonist ivuxolimab in advanced cancers. This table comes from immunoSEQ multiplex PCR, and its TCRdb copy is limited to in-frame clones, with some not included. This table has about 77,000 clones, about 86% appearing once. Here the sequenced sample was CD4+ or CD8+ T cells sorted from blood, taken in a trial of the OX40 agonist ivuxolimab. These receptors all come from an adult with an advanced solid tumor such as melanoma, head and neck, liver or kidney cancer.

The chain combines TRBV27 with TRBJ2-2, with TRBD2 matching over 11 bases. The ends lost 1 base at V and 1 base at J; junction bases unmatched: 11. CDR1 and CDR2 from the germline V gene are MNHEY and SMNVEV (reference sequence). The CDR3 is made up of 20 amino acids. The CDR3 DNA sequence: TGTGCCAGCAGTTTATGGGCTAGCGGGAGGCTTCTCCGGAACACCGGGGAGCTGTTTTTT. Translating it yields CASSLWASGRLLRNTGELFF.

This chain links TRBV9 with TRBJ1-4; D unclear. V gave up 3 bases and J gave up 7 bases, with 13 bases separating them. The CDR3 sequence is 14 residues long. CDR1 is SGDLS, CDR2 YYNGEE, per germline. Here the CDR3 DNA reads TGTGCCAGCAGCGCGCGGGCTGTGTCTGAAAAACTGTTTTTT. Translating it yields CASSARAVSEKLFF. Full variable domain (outside the CDR3, taken from reference TRBV9 and TRBJ1-4): DSGVTQTPKHLITATGQRVTLRCSPRSGDLSVYWYQQSLDQGLQFLIQYYNGEERAKGNILERFSAQQFPDLHSELNLSSLELGDSALYFCASSARAVSEKLFFGSGTQLSVL.

This rearrangement joins TRBV15 to TRBJ2-1; 10 bases agree with TRBD2. Looked up from germline, CDR1 is LNHNV and CDR2 is YYDKDF (reference sequence). V dropped 1 base and J dropped 0; count of bases not matched to a gene: 3. This CDR3 region has 17 residues. Here the CDR3 DNA reads TGTGCCACCAGCAGAGCCTTAGCGGGGGGCTCCTACAATGAGCAGTTCTTC. It is translated as CATSRALAGGSYNEQFF.

The chain employs TRBV7-2 and TRBJ2-3, with 8 nucleotides matching TRBD1. Per the germline V gene, CDR1 is SGHTA and CDR2 is FQGNSA. V trimming: 5 bases; J trimming: 4 bases; junction bases outside the gene matches: 8. The CDR3 runs to 15 residues. For the CDR3, the DNA is TGTGCCAGCAGCGGGGAGACAGGGGAGGCAGATACGCAGTATTTT. Amino acid sequence: CASSGETGEADTQYF.